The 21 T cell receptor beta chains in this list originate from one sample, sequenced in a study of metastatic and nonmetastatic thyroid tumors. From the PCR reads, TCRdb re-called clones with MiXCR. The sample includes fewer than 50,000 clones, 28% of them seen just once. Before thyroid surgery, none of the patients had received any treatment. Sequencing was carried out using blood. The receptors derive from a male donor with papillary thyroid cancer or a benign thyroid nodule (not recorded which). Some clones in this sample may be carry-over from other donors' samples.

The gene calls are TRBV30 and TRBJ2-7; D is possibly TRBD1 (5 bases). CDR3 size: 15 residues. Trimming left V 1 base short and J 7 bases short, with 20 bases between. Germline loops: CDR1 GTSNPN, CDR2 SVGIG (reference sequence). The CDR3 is CAWSDYGAAPREQYF. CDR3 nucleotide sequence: TGTGCCTGGAGTGATTATGGGGCAGCCCCTAGGGAGCAGTACTTC.

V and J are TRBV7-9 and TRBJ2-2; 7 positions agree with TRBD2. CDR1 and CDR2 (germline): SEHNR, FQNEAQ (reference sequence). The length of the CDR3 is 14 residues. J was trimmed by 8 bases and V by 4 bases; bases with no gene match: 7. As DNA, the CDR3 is TGTGCCAGCAGCTCCAGCGGGAATACAGGGGAGCTGTTTTTT. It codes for CASSSSGNTGELFF.

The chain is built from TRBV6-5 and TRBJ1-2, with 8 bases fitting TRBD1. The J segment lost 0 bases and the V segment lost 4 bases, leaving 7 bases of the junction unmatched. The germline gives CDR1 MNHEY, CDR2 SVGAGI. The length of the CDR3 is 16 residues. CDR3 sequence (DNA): TGTGCCAGCAGTTCGGGGACAGGCCGTACTAACTATGGCTACACCTTC. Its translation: CASSSGTGRTNYGYTF.

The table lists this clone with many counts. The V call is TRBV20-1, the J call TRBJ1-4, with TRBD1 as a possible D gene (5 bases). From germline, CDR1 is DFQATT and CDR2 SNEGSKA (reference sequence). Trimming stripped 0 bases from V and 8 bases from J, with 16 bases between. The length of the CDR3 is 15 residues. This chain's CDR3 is CSARDPTGVGEKLFF. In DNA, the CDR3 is TGCAGTGCTAGAGATCCAACAGGAGTAGGCGAAAAACTGTTTTTT.

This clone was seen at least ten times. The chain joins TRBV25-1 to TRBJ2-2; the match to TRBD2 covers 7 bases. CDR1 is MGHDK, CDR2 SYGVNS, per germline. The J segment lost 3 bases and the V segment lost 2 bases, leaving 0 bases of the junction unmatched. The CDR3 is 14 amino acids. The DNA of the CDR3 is TGTGCCAGCAGTGAACTAGCGGACACCGGGGAGCTGTTTTTT. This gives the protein CASSELADTGELFF.

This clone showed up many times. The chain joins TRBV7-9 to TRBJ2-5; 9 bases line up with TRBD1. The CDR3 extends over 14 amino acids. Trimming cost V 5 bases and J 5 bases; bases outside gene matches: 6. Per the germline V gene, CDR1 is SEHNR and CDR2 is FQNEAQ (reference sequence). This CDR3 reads CASSLGTGWETQYF. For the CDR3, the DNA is TGTGCCAGCAGCCTCGGGACAGGGTGGGAGACCCAGTACTTC.

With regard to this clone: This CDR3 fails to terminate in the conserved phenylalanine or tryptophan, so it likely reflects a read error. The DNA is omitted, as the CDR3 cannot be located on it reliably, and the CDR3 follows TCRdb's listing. The CDR3 here is CASSLDGSYGYTL. This chain links TRBV7-9 with TRBJ1-2. Germline CDR1 reads SEHNR; CDR2 reads FQNEAQ (reference sequence). The CDR3 is made up of 13 amino acids, end residues included.

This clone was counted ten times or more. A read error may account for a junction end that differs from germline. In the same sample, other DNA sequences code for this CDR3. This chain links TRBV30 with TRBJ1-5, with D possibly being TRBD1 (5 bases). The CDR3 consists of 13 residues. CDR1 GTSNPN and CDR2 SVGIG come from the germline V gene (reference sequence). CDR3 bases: TGCGCCTGGAGCGTCAGGGCTAATCAGCCCCAGCATTTT. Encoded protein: CAWSVRANQPQHF.

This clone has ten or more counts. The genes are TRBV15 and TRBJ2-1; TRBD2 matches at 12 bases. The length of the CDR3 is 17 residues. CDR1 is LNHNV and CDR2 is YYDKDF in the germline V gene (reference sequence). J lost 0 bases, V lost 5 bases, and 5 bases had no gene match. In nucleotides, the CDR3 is TGTGCCACCAGCTCCGAACTAGCGGGAGGCTCCTACAATGAGCAGTTCTTC. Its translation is CATSSELAGGSYNEQFF. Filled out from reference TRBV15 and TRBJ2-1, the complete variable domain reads DAMVIQNPRYQVTQFGKPVTLSCSQTLNHNVMYWYQQKSSQAPKLLFHYYDKDFNNEADTPDNFQSRRPNTSFCFLDIRSPGLGDTAMYLCATSSELAGGSYNEQFFGPGTRLTVL.

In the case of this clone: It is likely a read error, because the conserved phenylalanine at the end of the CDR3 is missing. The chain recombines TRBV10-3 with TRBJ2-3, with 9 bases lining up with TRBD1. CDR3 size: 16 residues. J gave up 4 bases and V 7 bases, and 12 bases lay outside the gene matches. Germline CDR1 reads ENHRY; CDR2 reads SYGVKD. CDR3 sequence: CAIIGPGQGPADTQYL. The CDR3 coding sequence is TGTGCCATCATTGGTCCGGGACAGGGCCCCGCAGATACGCAGTATCTT.

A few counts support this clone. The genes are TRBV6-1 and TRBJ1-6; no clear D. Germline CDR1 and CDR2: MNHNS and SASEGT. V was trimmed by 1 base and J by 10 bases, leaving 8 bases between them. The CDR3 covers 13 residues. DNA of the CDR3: TGTGCCAGCAGTGAAGGGGTGGGATCACCCCTCCACTTT. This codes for CASSEGVGSPLHF.

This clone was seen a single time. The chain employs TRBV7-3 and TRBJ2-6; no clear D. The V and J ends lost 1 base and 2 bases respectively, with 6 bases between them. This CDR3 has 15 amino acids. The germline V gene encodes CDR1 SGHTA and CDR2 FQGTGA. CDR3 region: CASSLIGPGANVLTF. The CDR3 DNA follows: TGTGCCAGCAGCTTAATCGGCCCTGGGGCCAACGTCCTGACTTTC.

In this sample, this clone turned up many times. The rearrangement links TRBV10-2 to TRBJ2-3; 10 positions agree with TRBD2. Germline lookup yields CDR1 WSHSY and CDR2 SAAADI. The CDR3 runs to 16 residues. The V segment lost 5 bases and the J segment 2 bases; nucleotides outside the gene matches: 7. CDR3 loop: CASSLWTSGYTDTQYF. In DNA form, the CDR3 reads TGCGCCAGCAGTCTTTGGACTAGCGGATACACAGATACGCAGTATTTT.

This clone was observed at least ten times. The CDR3 sequence: CSTTPSSGPTYEQYF. The CDR3 DNA reads as TGCAGTACCACCCCCTCTAGCGGGCCAACCTACGAGCAGTACTTC. This sequence joins TRBV20-1 and TRBJ2-7, with TRBD2 matching over 8 bases. Germline CDR1 DFQATT, CDR2 SNEGSKA (reference sequence). The CDR3 spans 15 residues. With V trimmed by 8 bases and J by 2 bases, 14 bases remained unmatched.

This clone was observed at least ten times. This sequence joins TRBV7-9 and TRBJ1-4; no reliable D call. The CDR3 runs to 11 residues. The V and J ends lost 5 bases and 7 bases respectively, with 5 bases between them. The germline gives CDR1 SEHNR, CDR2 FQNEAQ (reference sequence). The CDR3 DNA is TGTGCCAGCAGCGAAACTGAAAAACTGTTTTTT. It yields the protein CASSETEKLFF.

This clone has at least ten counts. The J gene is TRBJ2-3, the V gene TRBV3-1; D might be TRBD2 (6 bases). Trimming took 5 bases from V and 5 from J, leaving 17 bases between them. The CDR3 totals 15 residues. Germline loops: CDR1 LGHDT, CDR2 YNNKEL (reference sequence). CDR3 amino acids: CASSTSPGERDTQYF. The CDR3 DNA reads TGTGCCAGCAGCACCTCACCGGGGGAAAGAGATACGCAGTATTTT.

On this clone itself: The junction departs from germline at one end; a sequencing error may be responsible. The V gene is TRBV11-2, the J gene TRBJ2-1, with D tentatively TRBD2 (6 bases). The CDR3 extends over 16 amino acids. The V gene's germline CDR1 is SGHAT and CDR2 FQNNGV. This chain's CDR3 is CASSQAAGGVYNDQFF. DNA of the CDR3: TGTGCCAGCAGCCAAGCCGCCGGCGGGGTGTACAATGATCAGTTCTTC.

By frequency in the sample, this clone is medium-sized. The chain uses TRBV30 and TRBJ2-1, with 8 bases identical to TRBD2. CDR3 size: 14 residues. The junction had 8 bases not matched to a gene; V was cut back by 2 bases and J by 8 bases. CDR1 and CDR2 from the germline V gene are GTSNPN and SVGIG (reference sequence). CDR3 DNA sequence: TGTGCCTGGAGTCCACTAGCGGCAGGGGATGAGCAGTTCTTC. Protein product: CAWSPLAAGDEQFF.

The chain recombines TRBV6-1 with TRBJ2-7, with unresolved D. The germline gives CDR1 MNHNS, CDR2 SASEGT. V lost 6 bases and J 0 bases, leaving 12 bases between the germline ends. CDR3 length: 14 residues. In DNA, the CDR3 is TGTGCCAGCAGGCCACTGGATTACTCCTACGAGCAGTACTTC. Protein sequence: CASRPLDYSYEQYF.

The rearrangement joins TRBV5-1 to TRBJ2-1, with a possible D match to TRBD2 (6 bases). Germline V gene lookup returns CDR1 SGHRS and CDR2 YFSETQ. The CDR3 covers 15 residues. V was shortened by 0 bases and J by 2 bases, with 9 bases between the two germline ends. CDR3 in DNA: TGCGCCAGCAGCTTGGTGACGGGGGCCTACAATGAGCAGTTCTTC. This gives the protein CASSLVTGAYNEQFF.

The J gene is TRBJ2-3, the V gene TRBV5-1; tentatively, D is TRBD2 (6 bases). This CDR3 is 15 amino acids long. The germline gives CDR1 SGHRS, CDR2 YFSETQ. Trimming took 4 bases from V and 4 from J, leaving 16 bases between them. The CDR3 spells CASSPGDGISDTQYF. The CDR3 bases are TGCGCCAGCAGCCCGGGGGACGGAATATCAGATACGCAGTATTTT.